These T cell receptor beta chains were read from a single sample in a study of shared clonotypes between healthy human individuals. Data came from immunoSEQ multiplex PCR; TCRdb stores just in-frame clones and leaves some out. Of about 1 million clones listed, more than 75% are singletons. Sample: memory CD4+ T cells from PBMCs. Every receptor here comes from a man aged 18-30 years in good health. Some clones in this sample may be carry-over from other donors' samples. Each CDR3 is given with its conserved first and last residue. The D gene is left open where the match is weak. Not all rows give a size; the values are once, few, many and, for expanded clones, a class.

>few|TRBV4-1|TRBD1|TRBJ2-7
TGCGCCAGCAGCCAAGACAGGGGGTTACGGTACGAGCAGTACTTC
CASSQDRGLRYEQYF
>NA|TRBV6-5|NA|TRBJ2-7
TGTGCCAGCAGTTACGGGCGGACCTACGAGCAGTACTTC
CASSYGRTYEQYF
>few|TRBV5-1|NA|TRBJ1-1
TGCGCCAGCAGCCCGGACTCCCGGTGGGACACTGAAGCTTTCTTT
CASSPDSRWDTEAFF
>NA|TRBV2|NA|TRBJ2-2
TGTGCCAGCAGTGAAGGTCAGGGACGTACCACCGGGGAGCTGTTTTTT
CASSEGQGRTTGELFF
>NA|TRBV6-4|NA|TRBJ1-5
TGTGCCACCAAAAATGGGGGAGGAGGGTATTGTAATCAGCCCCAGCATTTT
CATKNGGGGYCNQPQHF
>once|TRBV11-3|NA|TRBJ2-1
TGTGCCAGCAGCTTACAGGGTATCTACAATGAGCAGTTCTTC
CASSLQGIYNEQFF
>NA|TRBV6-1|TRBD2|TRBJ2-5
TGTGCCAGCATCCGGGGGGGTACCCAAGAGACCCAGTACTTC
CASIRGGTQETQYF
>NA|TRBV5-1|TRBD2|TRBJ2-5
TGCGCCAGCAGCGCCGGACTAGCGGGAGGGTGGCAAGAGACCCAGTACTTC
CASSAGLAGGWQETQYF
>NA|TRBV19|NA|TRBJ1-1
TGTGCCAGTAACGCGGCAGGGAACACTGAAGCTTTCTTT
CASNAAGNTEAFF
>NA|TRBV29-1|TRBD1|TRBJ1-2
TGCAGCGTTTTCCCCGGGACAGCTTCTAACTATGGCTACACCTTC
CSVFPGTASNYGYTF
>NA|TRBV27|NA|TRBJ2-2
TGTGCCAGCAGTTTTTATGCACACACCGGGGAGCTGTTTTTT
CASSFYAHTGELFF
>NA|TRBV18|NA|TRBJ1-5
TGTGCCAGCTCCACCGGCGTCACAGGGAATAATCAGCCCCAGCATTTT
CASSTGVTGNNQPQHF
>NA|TRBV6-5|NA|TRBJ2-2
TGTGCCAGCAGTTATAACACCGGGGAGCTGTTTTTT
CASSYNTGELFF
>NA|TRBV11-1|TRBD1|TRBJ1-1
TGTGCCAGCAGATCAGGGGGCCCGAACACTGAAGCTTTCTTT
CASRSGGPNTEAFF
>NA|TRBV9|TRBD2|TRBJ2-7
TGTGCCAGCAGCGTAGGGGCTAGCGGGGGGATATACGAGCAGTACTTC
CASSVGASGGIYEQYF
>NA|TRBV4-2|NA|TRBJ2-5
TGTGCCAGCAGCCTTATTGGAGAGACCCAGTACTTC
CASSLIGETQYF
>NA|TRBV7-8|NA|TRBJ1-5
TGTGCCAGCAGCTCAAGCGGGGCCAGACCCCAGCCCCAGCATTTT
CASSSSGARPQPQHF
>NA|TRBV11-3|TRBD2|TRBJ2-5
TGTGCCAGCAGCTTATCAGCGGGGGACCAAGAGACCCAGTACTTC
CASSLSAGDQETQYF
>NA|TRBV7-6|TRBD2|TRBJ2-7
TGTGCCAGCAGCTTAGCCCCGGGACTAGGGGGAGGCGAGCAGTACTTC
CASSLAPGLGGGEQYF
>NA|TRBV25-1|NA|TRBJ2-4
TGTGCCAGCAGTGGGGGGGCTGGAGGCCAGAGGGGCCCCCAGTACTTC
CASSGGAGGQRGPQYF
>NA|TRBV30|TRBD1|TRBJ1-1
TGTGCCTGGAGTGCCCTTCGGGGACAGGGCGGCACTGAAGCTTTCTTT
CAWSALRGQGGTEAFF
>NA|TRBV19|TRBD1|TRBJ2-7
TGTGCCAGTAGTAGACGGGACAGGTCCTACGAGCAGTACTTC
CASSRRDRSYEQYF
>NA|TRBV25-1|TRBD2|TRBJ2-1
TGTGCCAGCAGTGCGGCGGGAGGGCGAAATGAGCAGTTCTTC
CASSAAGGRNEQFF
>NA|TRBV18|TRBD2|TRBJ2-7
TGTGCCAGCTCATCGTGGGAGGGCCCCTACGAGCAGTACTTC
CASSSWEGPYEQYF
>NA|TRBV5-1|NA|TRBJ2-3
TGCGCCAGCAGCTTGGAGGGGGGCATTACGCAGTATTTT
CASSLEGGITQYF
>NA|TRBV14|NA|TRBJ1-1
TGTGCCAGCAGCCAAGAGTTAATTGAAGCTTTCTTT
CASSQELIEAFF
>NA|TRBV19|TRBD2|TRBJ2-1
TGTGCCAGTAGTACCCTAGCGGGGTACAATGAGCAGTTCTTC
CASSTLAGYNEQFF
>NA|TRBV27|TRBD1|TRBJ1-2
TGTGCCAGCAGTTTTTATCCACGGACAGGGGGCGTTGACACCTTC
CASSFYPRTGGVDTF
>NA|TRBV28|NA|TRBJ2-1
TGTGCCAGCAGTTTATCGGGCAGTTTGAACTACAATGAGCAGTTCTTC
CASSLSGSLNYNEQFF
>NA|TRBV6-1|TRBD2|TRBJ2-2
TGTGCCAGCAGTGCGAGTAGCGGGCGCACCGGGGAGCTGTTTTTT
CASSASSGRTGELFF
>NA|TRBV4-2|NA|TRBJ2-1
TGTGCCAGCAGCCAAGCTGGGGGCATGCTAGCGGCTTACAATGAGCAGTTCTTC
CASSQAGGMLAAYNEQFF
>NA|TRBV9|NA|TRBJ2-2
TGTGCCAGCAGCCCAGGGGCGCTAGCGACGGTCGGGGAGCTGTTTTTT
CASSPGALATVGELFF
>NA|TRBV30|NA|TRBJ2-5
TGTGCCTGGAGTGATGGGCGAGAAGAGACCCAGTACTTC
CAWSDGREETQYF
>NA|TRBV5-4|NA|TRBJ2-7
TGTGCCAGCAGCTTTCAGTGGGACGAGACCTACGAGCAGTACTTC
CASSFQWDETYEQYF
>few|TRBV2|TRBD1|TRBJ1-2
TGTGCCAGCAGGGCCGGACAGGGGAGCTATGGCTACACCTTC
CASRAGQGSYGYTF
>NA|TRBV5-4|TRBD2|TRBJ2-7
TGTGCCAGCAGCCCGGGGGGACTAGCGGGAGGAACCGCCTACGAGCAGTACTTC
CASSPGGLAGGTAYEQYF
>NA|TRBV5-1|NA|TRBJ2-3
TGCGCCAGCAGCTTGGGAAACGGGCCATCCACAGATACGCAGTATTTT
CASSLGNGPSTDTQYF
>once|TRBV27|TRBD2|TRBJ2-7
TGTGCCAGCAGTTCCCCCCTTTTATCGGGAGGCAGGTGGTCCTACGAGCAGTACTTC
CASSSPLLSGGRWSYEQYF
>NA|TRBV2|TRBD1|TRBJ1-1
TGTGCCAGCGGAAGGGGGCTCGCTGAAGCTTTCTTT
CASGRGLAEAFF
>NA|TRBV20-1|NA|TRBJ2-7
TGCAGTGCTAACCGGCAGGAGCAGTACTTC
CSANRQEQYF
>once|TRBV7-2|TRBD1|TRBJ1-5
TGTGCCAGCACCAGACAGGGGAACAATCAGCCCCAGCATTTT
CASTRQGNNQPQHF
>NA|TRBV18|TRBD1|TRBJ1-2
TGTGCCAGCTCACCAATTTTGGGGCAGGGGGACAGCGGCTACACCTTC
CASSPILGQGDSGYTF
>NA|TRBV6-1|TRBD2|TRBJ2-7
TGTGCCAGCAGTGCTCCCGGGACTAGCGGGAACGAGCAGTACTTC
CASSAPGTSGNEQYF
>NA|TRBV9|TRBD2|TRBJ2-1
TGTGCCAGCAGCCCGGGACTAGCGGGAGGGCAACGTGAGCAGTTCTTC
CASSPGLAGGQREQFF
>NA|TRBV6-5|TRBD1|TRBJ1-1
TGTGCCAGCAGTAATCGACAGGGGGCGAACACTGAAGCTTTCTTT
CASSNRQGANTEAFF
>NA|TRBV6-5|NA|TRBJ1-2
TGTGCCAGCAGTTACCGGCCGGACCCGCAGAGAGGCTACACCTTC
CASSYRPDPQRGYTF